The entry below gives a single T cell receptor beta chain sequence along with its context. What it binds is unknown. The sample originates from a study of cytomegalovirus exposure and HLA in healthy donors. Study findings and constraints: An ancestry cluster, one associated with Asian ancestry, reportedly showed fewer N-insertions than the approximately 670-donor mean in a later analysis.

The PCR made use of 60 Vbeta and 13 Jbeta primers. The method was immunoSEQ multiplex PCR; TCRdb's version includes in-frame clones alone and lacks a portion of them. The sample shows roughly 100,000 clones, roughly 63% of them seen only once. The origin of this receptor is a boy aged 5 to 17 in good health and CMV-seropositive. The sequenced sample consisted of PBMCs.

The CDR3 nucleotides read TGTGCCAGCACCTTTCAGATCCCGCAGGGGCCCCAGCATTTT. Its translation: CASTFQIPQGPQHF. V gene TRBV19 combines with J gene TRBJ1-5, with D possibly TRBD1 on 5 matching bases. Germline assignment: CDR1 LNHDA and CDR2 SQIVND (reference sequence). CDR3 length: 14 amino acids. V lost 9 bases and J 9 bases, leaving 21 bases between the germline ends.